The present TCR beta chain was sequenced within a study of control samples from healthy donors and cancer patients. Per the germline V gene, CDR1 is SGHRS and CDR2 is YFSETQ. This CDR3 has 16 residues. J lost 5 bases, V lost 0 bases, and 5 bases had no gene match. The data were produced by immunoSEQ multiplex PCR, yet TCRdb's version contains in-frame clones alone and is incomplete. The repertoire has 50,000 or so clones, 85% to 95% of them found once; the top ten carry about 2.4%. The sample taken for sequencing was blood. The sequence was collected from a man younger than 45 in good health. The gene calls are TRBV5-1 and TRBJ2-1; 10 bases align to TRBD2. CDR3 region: CASSLVASGSHNEQFF. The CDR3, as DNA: TGCGCCAGCAGCTTGGTGGCTAGCGGGAGCCACAATGAGCAGTTCTTC.